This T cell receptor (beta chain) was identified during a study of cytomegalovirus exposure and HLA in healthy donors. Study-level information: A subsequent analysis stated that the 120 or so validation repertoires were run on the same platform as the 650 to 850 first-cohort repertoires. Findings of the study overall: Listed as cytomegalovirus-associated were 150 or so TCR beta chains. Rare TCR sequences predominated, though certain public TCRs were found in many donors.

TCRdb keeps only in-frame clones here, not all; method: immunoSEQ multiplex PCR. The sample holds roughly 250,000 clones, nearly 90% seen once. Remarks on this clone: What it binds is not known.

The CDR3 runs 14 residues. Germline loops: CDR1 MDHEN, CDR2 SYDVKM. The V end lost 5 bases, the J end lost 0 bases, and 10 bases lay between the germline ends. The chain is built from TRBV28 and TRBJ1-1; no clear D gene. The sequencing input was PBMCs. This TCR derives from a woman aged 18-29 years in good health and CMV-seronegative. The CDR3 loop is CASSMVRMNTEAFF. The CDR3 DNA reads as TGTGCCAGCAGTATGGTGAGGATGAACACTGAAGCTTTCTTT.